The clone carrying this T cell receptor beta chain was counted a few times. Antigen: not known. V shed 0 bases and J 7 bases; nucleotides not matched to a gene: 12. Germline CDR1 and CDR2: DFQATT and SNEGSKA (reference sequence). The CDR3 has 17 residues. TCRdb called the RT-PCR reads again in MiXCR, with one record for every CDR3 protein. The data show just under 250,000 distinct CDR3 sequences, over 9% seen once. The sample belongs to a study of response to subunit inactivated influenza vaccine. Broader study findings: The authors put forward the suggestion that each seasonal influenza vaccination may bring in only a limited number of new T cells.

The TCR originated in a man in his forties or fifties who received an inactivated influenza vaccine. The sample consisted of non-naive T cells sorted from PBMCs, taken 14 days before vaccination. V and J are TRBV20-1 and TRBJ2-2, with 9 nucleotides matching TRBD2. The CDR3 nucleotides are TGCAGTGCTAGAGATTTATCTAGCGGGACGTCCGTCGGGGAGCTGTTTTTT. It yields the protein CSARDLSSGTSVGELFF.